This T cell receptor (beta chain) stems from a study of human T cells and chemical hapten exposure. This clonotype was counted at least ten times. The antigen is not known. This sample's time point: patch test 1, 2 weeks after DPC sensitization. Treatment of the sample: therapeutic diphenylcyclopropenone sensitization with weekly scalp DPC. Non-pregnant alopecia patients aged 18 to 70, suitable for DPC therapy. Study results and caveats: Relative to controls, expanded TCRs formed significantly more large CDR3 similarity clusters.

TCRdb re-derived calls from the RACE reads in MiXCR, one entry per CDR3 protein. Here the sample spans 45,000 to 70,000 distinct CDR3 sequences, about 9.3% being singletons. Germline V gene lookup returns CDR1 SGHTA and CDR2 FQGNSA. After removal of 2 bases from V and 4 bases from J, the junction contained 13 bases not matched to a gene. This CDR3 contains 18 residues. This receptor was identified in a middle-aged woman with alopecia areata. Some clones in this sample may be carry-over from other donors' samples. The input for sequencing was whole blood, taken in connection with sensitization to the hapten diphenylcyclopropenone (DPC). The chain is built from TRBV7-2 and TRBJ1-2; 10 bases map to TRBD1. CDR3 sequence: CASSLTLRDGTGAYGYTF. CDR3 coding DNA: TGTGCCAGCAGCTTAACGTTACGGGACGGGACAGGGGCCTATGGCTACACCTTC.